In its sample, the clone carrying this T cell receptor beta chain was seen once. Antigen: not known. The data were taken from a study of cytomegalovirus exposure and HLA in healthy donors. Whole-study context: The roughly 110 validation repertoires were reported in a later analysis to have been generated on the same platform as the roughly 670 first-cohort repertoires. Study-wide findings and caveats: According to a later analysis, TCR clusters from the first cohort tended to co-occur in the roughly 120 validation repertoires. Some public TCRs appeared in many individuals, while most sequences were rare.

Germline V lookup: CDR1 SGHTA, CDR2 FQGNSA. The CDR3 extends over 16 amino acids. Losses at the gene ends were 5 bases for V and 8 bases for J; bases not matched to a gene: 7. Sequenced by immunoSEQ multiplex PCR; TCRdb stores in-frame clones only, minus some. The data contain tens of thousands of clones, 70% to 90% of them singletons. What was sequenced was PBMCs. This chain links TRBV7-2 with TRBJ2-4; 15 nucleotides line up with TRBD2. This TCR was recovered from a woman aged 18-30 years in good health and CMV-seronegative. The CDR3 sequence: CASSRTSGRAYDIQYF. The CDR3 DNA is TGTGCCAGCAGCCGGACTAGCGGGAGGGCCTATGACATTCAGTACTTC.